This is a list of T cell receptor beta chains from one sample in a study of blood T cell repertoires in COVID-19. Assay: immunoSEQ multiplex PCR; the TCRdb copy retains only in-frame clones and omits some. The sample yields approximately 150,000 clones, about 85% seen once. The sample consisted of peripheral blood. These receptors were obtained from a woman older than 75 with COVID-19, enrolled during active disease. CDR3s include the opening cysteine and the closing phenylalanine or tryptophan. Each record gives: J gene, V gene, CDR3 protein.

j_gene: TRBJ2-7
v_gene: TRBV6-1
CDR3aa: CASSSPGQGSHEQYF

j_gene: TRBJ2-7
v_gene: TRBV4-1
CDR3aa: CASSPSGTGEYEQYF

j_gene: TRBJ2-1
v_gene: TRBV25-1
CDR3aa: CASSESGRGGREQFF

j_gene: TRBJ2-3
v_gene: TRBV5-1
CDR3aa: CASSSGVGDTQYF

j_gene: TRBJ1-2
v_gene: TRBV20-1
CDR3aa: CSAGRGHGYTF

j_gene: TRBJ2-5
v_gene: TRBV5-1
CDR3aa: CASSPGRGSSQETQYF

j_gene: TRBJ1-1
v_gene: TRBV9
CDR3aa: CASSPSDGEAFF

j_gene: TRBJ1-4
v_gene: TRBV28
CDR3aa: CASSSLGGLQYEKLFF

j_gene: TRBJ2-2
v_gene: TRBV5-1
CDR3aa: CASSFTGNTGELFF

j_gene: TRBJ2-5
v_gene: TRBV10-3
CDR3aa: CAISEWDRGRETQYF

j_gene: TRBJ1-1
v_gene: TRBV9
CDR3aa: CASSVDPLGDRGRNTEAFF

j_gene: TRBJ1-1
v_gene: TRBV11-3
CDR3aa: CASSRSGTMNTEAFF

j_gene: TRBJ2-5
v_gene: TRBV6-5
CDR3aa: CAASPSGRGTQYF

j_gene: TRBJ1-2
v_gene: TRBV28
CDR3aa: CASSPLQTGAYGYTF

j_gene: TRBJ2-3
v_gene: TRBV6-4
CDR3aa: CASSEGTSGGRDTQYF

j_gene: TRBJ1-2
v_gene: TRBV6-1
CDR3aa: CASSEGVEFYGYTF

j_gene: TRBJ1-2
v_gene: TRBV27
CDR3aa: CASSLGQGAISNYGYTF

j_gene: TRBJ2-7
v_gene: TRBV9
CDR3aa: CASSEGLAASYEQYF

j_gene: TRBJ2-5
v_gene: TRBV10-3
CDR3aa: CAISDTGTQETQYF

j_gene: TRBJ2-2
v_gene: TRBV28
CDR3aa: CAGGVAGQNTGELFF

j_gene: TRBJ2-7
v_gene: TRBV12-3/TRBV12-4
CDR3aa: CASSLQVPYEQYF

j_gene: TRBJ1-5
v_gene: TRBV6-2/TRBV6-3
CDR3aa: CASSYVQSQPQHF

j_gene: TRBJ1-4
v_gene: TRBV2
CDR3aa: CASREGRGNEKLFF

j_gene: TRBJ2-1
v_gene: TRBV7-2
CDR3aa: CASSSGPGLAGNNEQFF

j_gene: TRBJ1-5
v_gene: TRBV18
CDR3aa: CASSPRAENQPQHF

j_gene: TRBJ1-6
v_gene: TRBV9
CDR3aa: CASSTQGAGNSPLHF

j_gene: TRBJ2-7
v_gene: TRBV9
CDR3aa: CASSTRTDSEQYF

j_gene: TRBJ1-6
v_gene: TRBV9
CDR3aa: CASSPEGGAPLHF

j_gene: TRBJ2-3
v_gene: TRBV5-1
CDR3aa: CASSLWGLVLGTDTQYF

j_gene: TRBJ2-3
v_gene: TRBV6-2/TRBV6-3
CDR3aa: CASSYGWGGTDTQYF

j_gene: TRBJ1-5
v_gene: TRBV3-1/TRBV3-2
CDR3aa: CASSQAGQGNQPQHF

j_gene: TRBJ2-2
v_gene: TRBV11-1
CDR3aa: CASSLVSGLAGELFF

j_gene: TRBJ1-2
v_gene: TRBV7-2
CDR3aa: CASSTTGEGYTF

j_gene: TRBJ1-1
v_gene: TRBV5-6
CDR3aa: CASSSPRQGNTEAFF

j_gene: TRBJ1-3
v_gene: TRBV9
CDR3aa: CASSPRQGSGNTIYF

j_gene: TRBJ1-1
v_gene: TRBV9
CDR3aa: CASTPGNINTEAFF

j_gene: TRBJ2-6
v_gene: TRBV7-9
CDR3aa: CASSAPGTAGANVLTF

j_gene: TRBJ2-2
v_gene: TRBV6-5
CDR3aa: CASSSRQGVTGELFF

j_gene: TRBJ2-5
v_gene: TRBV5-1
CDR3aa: CASSQRGPSETQYF

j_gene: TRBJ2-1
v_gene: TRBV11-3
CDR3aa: CASSSRTSGSDNEQFF

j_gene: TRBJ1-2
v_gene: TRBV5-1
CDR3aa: CASSLGYGTGNLYGYTF

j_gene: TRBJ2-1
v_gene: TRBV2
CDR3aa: CASSEPGLAGVNEQFF

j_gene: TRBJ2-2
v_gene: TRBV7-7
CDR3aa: CASSLGTGYTGELFF

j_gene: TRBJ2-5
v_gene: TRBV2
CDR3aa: CASRGGTSPETQYF

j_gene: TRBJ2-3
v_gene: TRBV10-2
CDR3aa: CASRSSTIPDTQYF

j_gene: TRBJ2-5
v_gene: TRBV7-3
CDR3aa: CASSSTARGYQETQYF

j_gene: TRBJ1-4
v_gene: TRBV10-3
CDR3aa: CAIKGTENEKLFF

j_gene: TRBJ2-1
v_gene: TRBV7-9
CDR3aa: CATSTGQKGEQFF

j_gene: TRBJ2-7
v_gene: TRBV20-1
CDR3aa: CSASQGYYEQYF

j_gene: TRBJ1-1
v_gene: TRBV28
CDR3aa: CASLSGQGTQAFF

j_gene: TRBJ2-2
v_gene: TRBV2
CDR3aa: CASETLRTGGWASVGELFF